Listed below are T cell receptor beta chains from one sample, sequenced in a study of shared clonotypes between healthy human individuals. Here immunoSEQ multiplex PCR was the method, and the copy in TCRdb shows in-frame clones only, minus some. The sample lists 2 million to 2.5 million clones; 95% were seen once. Sequences were obtained from naive CD4+ T cells sorted from blood. Source of these receptors: a man younger than 35 in good health. CDR3s include the opening cysteine and the closing phenylalanine or tryptophan. Each record gives: J gene, clone size, V gene, D gene, CDR3 protein, CDR3 DNA. The D gene is left open where the match is weak. The size entry is marked missing in some rows and otherwise reads once, few, many or a size class.

j_gene: TRBJ1-5; abundance: NA; v_gene: TRBV28; d_gene: NA; CDR3aa: CASSAGSLGDQPQHF; CDR3nt: TGTGCCAGCAGCGCTGGGTCCTTAGGCGATCAGCCCCAGCATTTT
j_gene: TRBJ1-1; abundance: NA; v_gene: TRBV9; d_gene: NA; CDR3aa: CASSAGFAGPTEAFF; CDR3nt: TGTGCCAGCAGCGCCGGGTTCGCCGGGCCCACTGAAGCTTTCTTT
j_gene: TRBJ2-1; abundance: NA; v_gene: TRBV29-1; d_gene: NA; CDR3aa: CSAAPRGKFYNEQFF; CDR3nt: TGCAGCGCCGCCCCGCGGGGCAAATTCTACAATGAGCAGTTCTTC
j_gene: TRBJ2-3; abundance: NA; v_gene: TRBV9; d_gene: NA; CDR3aa: CASSVRVSTDTQYF; CDR3nt: TGTGCCAGCAGCGTACGCGTTAGCACAGATACGCAGTATTTT
j_gene: TRBJ2-2; abundance: NA; v_gene: TRBV27; d_gene: TRBD1; CDR3aa: CASRQGPGELFF; CDR3nt: TGTGCCAGCCGACAGGGACCCGGGGAGCTGTTTTTT
j_gene: TRBJ2-7; abundance: NA; v_gene: TRBV5-1; d_gene: NA; CDR3aa: CASSPGQTYEQYF; CDR3nt: TGCGCCAGCAGCCCGGGACAAACCTACGAGCAGTACTTC
j_gene: TRBJ2-2; abundance: once; v_gene: TRBV7-9; d_gene: TRBD1; CDR3aa: CASDMGQGYTGELFF; CDR3nt: TGTGCCAGCGACATGGGACAGGGGTACACCGGGGAGCTGTTTTTT
j_gene: TRBJ2-7; abundance: NA; v_gene: TRBV6-1; d_gene: TRBD1; CDR3aa: CASRLSQGAAYEQYF; CDR3nt: TGTGCCAGCAGACTTTCCCAGGGGGCAGCCTACGAGCAGTACTTC
j_gene: TRBJ1-2; abundance: NA; v_gene: TRBV2; d_gene: NA; CDR3aa: CASRDVVAVGLGGYTF; CDR3nt: TGTGCCAGCAGGGACGTGGTGGCAGTCGGACTGGGGGGCTACACCTTC
j_gene: TRBJ2-1; abundance: NA; v_gene: TRBV6-4; d_gene: NA; CDR3aa: CASSANEGVYPHEQFF; CDR3nt: TGTGCCAGCAGTGCTAACGAGGGAGTGTACCCCCATGAGCAGTTCTTC
j_gene: TRBJ1-6; abundance: once; v_gene: TRBV4-1; d_gene: TRBD1; CDR3aa: CASSQRAPGTGNSPLHF; CDR3nt: TGCGCCAGCAGCCAACGGGCACCCGGGACAGGGAATTCACCCCTCCACTTT
j_gene: TRBJ2-1; abundance: NA; v_gene: TRBV28; d_gene: TRBD2; CDR3aa: CASTWTSGYNEQFF; CDR3nt: TGTGCCAGCACCTGGACTAGCGGATACAATGAGCAGTTCTTC
j_gene: TRBJ2-3; abundance: NA; v_gene: TRBV7-8; d_gene: TRBD2; CDR3aa: CASSFGTITDTQYF; CDR3nt: TGTGCCAGCAGCTTCGGGACTATTACAGATACGCAGTATTTT
j_gene: TRBJ2-2; abundance: once; v_gene: TRBV30; d_gene: TRBD1; CDR3aa: CAWSSTGQGAGELFF; CDR3nt: TGTGCCTGGAGTAGCACGGGACAGGGGGCCGGGGAGCTGTTTTTT
j_gene: TRBJ2-5; abundance: once; v_gene: TRBV30; d_gene: NA; CDR3aa: CAWSGLKQETQYF; CDR3nt: TGTGCCTGGAGTGGACTAAAACAAGAGACCCAGTACTTC
j_gene: TRBJ2-5; abundance: NA; v_gene: TRBV28; d_gene: TRBD1; CDR3aa: CASSLGTGGQETQYF; CDR3nt: TGTGCCAGCAGTCTCGGGACAGGGGGCCAAGAGACCCAGTACTTC
j_gene: TRBJ1-6; abundance: NA; v_gene: TRBV10-1; d_gene: NA; CDR3aa: CASSVQSNSPLHF; CDR3nt: TGCGCCAGCAGTGTCCAGTCGAATTCACCCCTCCACTTT